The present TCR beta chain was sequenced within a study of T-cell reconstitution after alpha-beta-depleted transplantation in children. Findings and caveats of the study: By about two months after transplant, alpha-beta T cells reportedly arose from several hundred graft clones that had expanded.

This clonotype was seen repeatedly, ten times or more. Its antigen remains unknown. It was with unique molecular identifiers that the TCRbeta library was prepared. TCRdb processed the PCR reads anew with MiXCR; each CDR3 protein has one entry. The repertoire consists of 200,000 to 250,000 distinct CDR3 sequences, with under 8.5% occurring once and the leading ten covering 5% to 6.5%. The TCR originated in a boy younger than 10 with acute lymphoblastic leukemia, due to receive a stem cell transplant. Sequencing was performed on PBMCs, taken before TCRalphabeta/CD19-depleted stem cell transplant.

The CDR3 DNA sequence: TGCAGTGTGGTGCCCCACACAGATACGCAGTATTTT. Its protein is CSVVPHTDTQYF. The J gene is TRBJ2-3, the V gene TRBV20-1; the D is unclear. Trimming took off 7 bases at V and 2 bases at J, with 10 bases between the two ends. Germline V lookup: CDR1 DFQATT, CDR2 SNEGSKA (reference sequence). The CDR3 runs to 12 residues.